This TCR beta chain originates from a study of blood T cell repertoires in COVID-19. Study context: T cells, B-cell-depleted T cells, or PBMCs supplied cDNA or gDNA.

There are 16 residues in the CDR3. Germline-derived CDR1 and CDR2 are SGHTA and FQGNSA. J was trimmed by 2 bases and V by 5 bases; bases with no gene match: 5. How the authors handled the data: The authors estimated nucleated cell counts from reference gene primer amplification. Data came from immunoSEQ multiplex PCR; TCRdb stores just in-frame clones and leaves some out. Clone size and the V and J calls come from that table; the DNA yielded D and trimming. The sample lists 200,000 to 300,000 clones; 83% were seen once. Individuals aged roughly 18 to 90 years were recruited from 24 US areas. Participant reports of clinical history set cohort assignment.

This TCR was sampled from a middle-aged woman who had been exposed to COVID-19. This sequence joins TRBV7-2 and TRBJ2-4; TRBD2 matches at 11 bases. Sequencing was performed on PBMCs or T cells enriched from blood (not recorded which). The chain's CDR3 is CASSPTSGGTKNIQYF. In nucleotides, the CDR3 is TGTGCCAGCAGCCCTACTAGCGGGGGAACCAAAAACATTCAGTACTTC.